The sequence of this TCR beta chain was determined in a study of blood T cell repertoires in COVID-19. The data were produced by immunoSEQ multiplex PCR, yet TCRdb's version contains in-frame clones alone and is incomplete. This table holds about 75,000 clones, 75% to 85% found once. Germline trimming cut 1 base from V and 6 bases from J; bases unmatched to any gene: 9. The CDR3 is 15 amino acids. Germline V gene lookup returns CDR1 LGHDT and CDR2 YNNKEL (reference sequence). The clonotype originates from a woman aged 45-65 years with acute or convalescent COVID-19. V is TRBV3-1 (or the pseudogene TRBV3-2) and J is TRBJ2-7; 7 positions match TRBD1. Sequencing was carried out using peripheral blood. The chain's CDR3 is CASSQAVGGLVEQYF. For the CDR3, the DNA is TGTGCCAGCAGCCAAGCTGTAGGGGGCCTTGTCGAGCAGTACTTC.